These 29 T cell receptor beta chains were sequenced from one sample in a study of cytomegalovirus exposure and HLA in healthy donors. PCR was performed using 60 Vbeta and 13 Jbeta primers. This table comes from immunoSEQ multiplex PCR, and its TCRdb copy is limited to in-frame clones, with some not included. The table lists about 100,000 clones, approximately 70% of them singletons. Sequencing was done on a sample of PBMCs. The receptors here all came from a man in his forties in good health and CMV-seropositive.

This clone was counted once. V and J are TRBV5-4 and TRBJ2-2, with 8 positions matching TRBD2. Germline lookup yields CDR1 SGHNT and CDR2 YYREEE (reference sequence). The CDR3 is 16 amino acids. The V segment lost 3 bases and the J segment 1 base; nucleotides outside the gene matches: 5. CDR3 sequence: CASSSQAGGNTGELFF. The DNA for the CDR3 is TGTGCCAGCAGCTCCCAGGCGGGAGGGAACACCGGGGAGCTGTTTTTT.

This clone was detected a few times. V and J are TRBV6-1 and TRBJ1-1; D might be TRBD1 (6 bases). Trimming removed 11 bases from V and 1 base from J, with 14 bases in between. Germline values: CDR1 MNHNS, CDR2 SASEGT. The length of the CDR3 is 13 residues. CDR3 nucleotide sequence: TGTGCCGGGGGCGGATGGTCGAACACTGAAGCTTTCTTT. Translating it yields CAGGGWSNTEAFF.

This sequence joins TRBV19 and TRBJ2-2, with 12 bases that match TRBD1. J was trimmed by 7 bases and V by 3 bases; bases with no gene match: 6. The CDR3 is made up of 16 amino acids. Germline CDR1 and CDR2: LNHDA and SQIVND (reference sequence). Written as DNA, the CDR3 is TGTGCCAGTAGTATGGCGGGACAGGGGGCCGGCGGGGAGCTGTTTTTT. It yields the protein CASSMAGQGAGGELFF.

The chain couples TRBV2 to TRBJ2-4; D remains unclear. Germline values: CDR1 SNHLY, CDR2 FYNNEI. Trimming stripped 0 bases from V and 4 bases from J, with 10 bases between. This CDR3 comprises 15 residues. In DNA, the CDR3 is TGTGCCAGCAGTGAAGCGTCCGCACAGAAAAACATTCAGTACTTC. This sequence encodes CASSEASAQKNIQYF.

The chain uses TRBV27 and TRBJ2-1, with a weak D call TRBD2 (6 bases). The CDR3 consists of 15 residues. CDR1 is MNHEY and CDR2 is SMNVEV in the germline V gene (reference sequence). The V end was cut by 0 bases, the J end by 5 bases, with 11 bases between. This CDR3 reads CASSLSGGTNNEQFF. Written as DNA, the CDR3 is TGTGCCAGCAGTTTATCAGGCGGGACGAACAATGAGCAGTTCTTC.

This rearrangement joins TRBV19 to TRBJ1-2; TRBD1 agrees at 7 bases. Germline CDR1 is LNHDA and CDR2 is SQIVND (reference sequence). CDR3 length equals 15 residues. V dropped 4 bases and J dropped 4; count of bases not matched to a gene: 9. The CDR3 coding sequence is TGTGCCAGTAGTAGATTTACAGGGGTTTCCTATGGCTACACCTTC. Protein: CASSRFTGVSYGYTF.

The rearrangement joins TRBV5-6 to TRBJ2-5, with 8 bases aligning to TRBD2. V shed 2 bases, J shed 5 bases, and the junction held 2 bases outside the gene matches. Germline values: CDR1 SGHDT, CDR2 YYEEEE. This CDR3 spans 13 amino acids. CDR3 residues: CASSFPGGETQYF. CDR3 in DNA: TGTGCCAGCAGCTTCCCGGGAGGGGAGACCCAGTACTTC.

V and J are TRBV7-9 and TRBJ2-5; D unresolved. The CDR3 length is 13 residues. Germline values: CDR1 SEHNR, CDR2 FQNEAQ (reference sequence). Trimming pared 3 bases from V and 4 bases from J, leaving 9 bases between. The CDR3 loop is CASSFSVGETQYF. The CDR3 coding sequence is TGTGCCAGCAGCTTCTCGGTTGGAGAGACCCAGTACTTC.

The chain links TRBV7-8 to TRBJ2-5; maybe TRBD2 (6 bases). The CDR3 runs 16 residues. Per the germline V gene, CDR1 is SGHVS and CDR2 is FQNEAQ. The ends were cut back, 0 bases at V and 4 bases at J, with 15 bases in the middle. The CDR3 region is CASSLAGGSGLETQYF. Written as DNA, the CDR3 is TGTGCCAGCAGCTTAGCTGGGGGGAGCGGATTAGAGACCCAGTACTTC.

The genes are TRBV2 and TRBJ2-7, with a possible D match to TRBD1 (7 bases). Germline loops: CDR1 SNHLY, CDR2 FYNNEI. The length of the CDR3 is 14 residues. Trimming cost V 4 bases and J 2 bases, with 12 bases left between them. This CDR3 reads CASSAPRGAYEQYF. CDR3 sequence (DNA): TGTGCCAGCAGTGCCCCCAGGGGGGCCTACGAGCAGTACTTC. Together with reference TRBV2 and TRBJ2-7, the CDR3 gives the full variable domain: EPEVTQTPSHQVTQMGQEVILRCVPISNHLYFYWYRQILGQKVEFLVSFYNNEISEKSEIFDDQFSVERPDGSNFTLKIRSTKLEDSAMYFCASSAPRGAYEQYFGPGTRLTVT.

Of note for this clone: An end of the junction differs from the germline gene, which may be a read error. The rearrangement links TRBV7-7 to TRBJ1-1, with TRBD1 matching 10 bases. This CDR3 contains 16 residues. CDR1 and CDR2 from the germline V gene are SSHAT and FNYEAQ (reference sequence). The DNA of the CDR3 is TGTGCTAGCAGCTTTTTGGGGGGGACAGGGGATAGGGAAGCTTTCTTT. Translated, it gives CASSFLGGTGDREAFF.

J is TRBJ2-5 and V is TRBV19; 9 nucleotides line up with TRBD2. The germline gives CDR1 LNHDA, CDR2 SQIVND (reference sequence). The CDR3 consists of 16 residues. The V segment lost 5 bases and the J segment 4 bases; nucleotides outside the gene matches: 11. The CDR3 DNA follows: TGTGCCAGTAGTGAGGCTAGCGGGATAGGTGGAGAGACCCAGTACTTC. Translation gives CASSEASGIGGETQYF.

This chain connects TRBV7-9 to TRBJ2-7; D possibly corresponds to TRBD1 (6 bases). V lost 3 bases to trimming and J lost 7 bases, with 10 bases between them. CDR1 is SEHNR and CDR2 is FQNEAQ in the germline V gene (reference sequence). CDR3 length equals 12 residues. CDR3 nucleotides: TGTGCCAGCAGCTTCGGGACATCTGAGCAGTACTTC. Translation gives CASSFGTSEQYF.

The rearrangement joins TRBV27 to TRBJ1-2, with 9 bases lining up with TRBD1. V gave up 3 bases and J gave up 7 bases; unmatched junction bases: 3. Germline loops: CDR1 MNHEY, CDR2 SMNVEV (reference sequence). The CDR3 has 13 amino acids. CDR3 protein: CASSFGTGIGYTF. The CDR3 nucleotides read TGTGCCAGCAGTTTCGGGACAGGGATTGGCTACACCTTC.

The chain joins TRBV5-1 to TRBJ1-4; possible D gene TRBD1, 6 bases. The germline V gene has CDR1 SGHRS and CDR2 YFSETQ. CDR3 length: 15 amino acids. Trimming took 4 bases from V and 7 from J, leaving 17 bases between them. The CDR3, as DNA: TGCGCCAGCAGCCCTGGCGGGGGCCAGGCTGAAAAACTGTTTTTT. As protein: CASSPGGGQAEKLFF.

This chain connects TRBV9 to TRBJ2-3; TRBD2 matches 9 bases. V lost 0 bases to trimming and J lost 0 bases; unmatched junction nucleotides: 2. Germline CDR1 reads SGDLS; CDR2 reads YYNGEE. CDR3 length equals 16 residues. CDR3 coding DNA: TGTGCCAGCAGCGTAGCACTAGCGGGCAGCACAGATACGCAGTATTTT. The encoded protein is CASSVALAGSTDTQYF.

The chain carries TRBV5-4 and TRBJ2-3; TRBD2 aligns across 11 bases. This CDR3 contains 16 residues. V lost 4 bases, J lost 5 bases, and 9 bases stayed unmatched. Germline-derived CDR1 and CDR2 are SGHNT and YYREEE (reference sequence). CDR3 amino acids: CASSPRTSGQEDTQYF. CDR3 sequence (DNA): TGTGCCAGCAGCCCCAGGACTAGCGGGCAGGAAGATACGCAGTATTTT.

This chain uses TRBV28 with TRBJ2-7; D might be TRBD1 (5 bases). V lost 2 bases to trimming and J lost 5 bases, with 16 bases between them. CDR1 MDHEN and CDR2 SYDVKM come from the germline V gene. This CDR3 region has 15 residues. The CDR3 region is CASSLISQGYNEQYF. Written as DNA, the CDR3 is TGTGCCAGCAGTTTAATTTCTCAGGGTTACAACGAGCAGTACTTC.

The chain has TRBV6-1 and TRBJ1-5; 8 bases are a match to TRBD1. Germline values: CDR1 MNHNS, CDR2 SASEGT. This CDR3 is 15 amino acids long. Unmatched junction bases numbered 5, after V lost 7 bases and J lost 0 bases. CDR3 coding DNA: TGTGCCAGCAAGGGCAGGGGGCTTAGCAATCAGCCCCAGCATTTT. It translates to CASKGRGLSNQPQHF.

This clone appeared a few times. The chain combines TRBV15 with TRBJ2-7, with unresolved D. This CDR3 comprises 14 residues. Germline V lookup: CDR1 LNHNV, CDR2 YYDKDF (reference sequence). V lost 0 bases, J lost 9 bases, and 15 bases lay in between. CDR3 sequence reads: CATSRDRDLMRQYF. The CDR3 region has the DNA TGTGCCACCAGCAGAGACCGCGATCTTATGAGGCAGTACTTC. Filled out from reference TRBV15 and TRBJ2-7, the complete variable domain reads DAMVIQNPRYQVTQFGKPVTLSCSQTLNHNVMYWYQQKSSQAPKLLFHYYDKDFNNEADTPDNFQSRRPNTSFCFLDIRSPGLGDTAMYLCATSRDRDLMRQYFGPGTRLTVT.

The rearrangement links TRBV29-1 to TRBJ2-5, with 11 positions matching TRBD2. Germline-derived CDR1 and CDR2 are SQVTM and ANQGSEA. The ends lost 3 bases at V and 2 bases at J; junction bases unmatched: 8. CDR3 size: 16 residues. The CDR3 DNA reads TGCAGCGTTGAGGGACCGGGACTAGCGGTGCAAGAGACCCAGTACTTC. Protein product: CSVEGPGLAVQETQYF.

The table lists this clone with a count of one. The junction departs from germline at one end; a sequencing error may be responsible. This chain links TRBV7-7 with TRBJ2-5; possibly TRBD1 for D (6 bases). The CDR3 spans 16 residues. CDR1 is SSHAT and CDR2 is FNYEAQ in the germline V gene (reference sequence). CDR3 in DNA: TGTGCTAGCACCGTAGGGGGTGGCAGAATCCAAGAGACCCAGTACTTC. Encoded protein: CASTVGGGRIQETQYF.

The gene calls are TRBV7-9 and TRBJ2-3, with 7 positions matching TRBD2. Germline V gene data show CDR1 as SEHNR and CDR2 as FQNEAQ (reference sequence). This CDR3 comprises 17 residues. The V segment lost 6 bases and the J segment 2 bases; nucleotides outside the gene matches: 14. CDR3 sequence (DNA): TGTGCCAGCAGGGGGAGGGCCCAGGGACGGCCCACAGATACGCAGTATTTT. Translating gives CASRGRAQGRPTDTQYF. Looking up the rest from reference TRBV7-9 and TRBJ2-3 gives the full variable domain: DTGVSQNPRHKITKRGQNVTFRCDPISEHNRLYWYRQTLGQGPEFLTYFQNEAQLEKSRLLSDRFSAERPKGSFSTLEIQRTEQGDSAMYLCASRGRAQGRPTDTQYFGPGTRLTVL.

The rearrangement joins TRBV19 to TRBJ1-1; TRBD1 agrees at 8 bases. After removal of 7 bases from V and 4 bases from J, the junction contained 5 bases not matched to a gene. The CDR3 consists of 13 residues. Germline loops: CDR1 LNHDA, CDR2 SQIVND (reference sequence). Here the CDR3 reads CASTGQGGTEAFF. Written as DNA, the CDR3 is TGTGCCAGTACAGGACAGGGAGGCACTGAAGCTTTCTTT.

V gene TRBV10-2 combines with J gene TRBJ1-1; 7 bases align to TRBD1. Losses at the gene ends were 6 bases for V and 4 bases for J; bases not matched to a gene: 8. Germline CDR1 and CDR2: WSHSY and SAAADI. The CDR3 covers 14 residues. This chain's CDR3 is CASRDRALGTEAFF. The CDR3 region has the DNA TGCGCCAGCAGAGACAGGGCTCTAGGCACTGAAGCTTTCTTT.

The chain is built from TRBV11-2 and TRBJ2-3; D is possibly TRBD2 (6 bases). The CDR3 has 15 residues. The V and J ends lost 3 bases and 1 base respectively, with 11 bases between them. Germline V gene sequence: CDR1 SGHAT, CDR2 FQNNGV. The CDR3 reads CASSFLGGGTDTQYF. CDR3 sequence (DNA): TGTGCCAGCAGCTTTCTGGGCGGGGGCACAGATACGCAGTATTTT. Filled out from reference TRBV11-2 and TRBJ2-3, the complete variable domain reads EAGVAQSPRYKIIEKRQSVAFWCNPISGHATLYWYQQILGQGPKLLIQFQNNGVVDDSQLPKDRFSAERLKGVDSTLKIQPAKLEDSAVYLCASSFLGGGTDTQYFGPGTRLTVL.

V is TRBV25-1 and J is TRBJ2-2; 7 bases line up with TRBD1. Germline V CDR1 and CDR2: MGHDK, SYGVNS. This CDR3 has 14 residues. With V trimmed by 4 bases and J by 7 bases, 6 bases remained unmatched. The CDR3, as DNA: TGTGCCAGCAGTGCGAGAGGGGGCCACGGGGAGCTGTTTTTT. This codes for CASSARGGHGELFF.

The gene calls are TRBV5-1 and TRBJ2-2, with TRBD2 identical over 7 bases. V lost 0 bases, J lost 6 bases, and 11 bases stayed unmatched. The CDR3 has 17 amino acids. Germline values: CDR1 SGHRS, CDR2 YFSETQ. This chain's CDR3 is CASSLEASGLGAGELFF. The CDR3, as DNA: TGCGCCAGCAGCTTGGAGGCTAGCGGCCTAGGGGCCGGGGAGCTGTTTTTT.

This clone was picked up one time. The chain joins TRBV7-8 to TRBJ2-3; D is uncertain. V was shortened by 5 bases and J by 1 base, with 7 bases between the two germline ends. This CDR3 spans 13 amino acids. CDR1 and CDR2 (germline): SGHVS, FQNEAQ. CDR3 nucleotide sequence: TGTGCCAGCAGCCAACACCGCACAGATACGCAGTATTTT. It yields the protein CASSQHRTDTQYF.